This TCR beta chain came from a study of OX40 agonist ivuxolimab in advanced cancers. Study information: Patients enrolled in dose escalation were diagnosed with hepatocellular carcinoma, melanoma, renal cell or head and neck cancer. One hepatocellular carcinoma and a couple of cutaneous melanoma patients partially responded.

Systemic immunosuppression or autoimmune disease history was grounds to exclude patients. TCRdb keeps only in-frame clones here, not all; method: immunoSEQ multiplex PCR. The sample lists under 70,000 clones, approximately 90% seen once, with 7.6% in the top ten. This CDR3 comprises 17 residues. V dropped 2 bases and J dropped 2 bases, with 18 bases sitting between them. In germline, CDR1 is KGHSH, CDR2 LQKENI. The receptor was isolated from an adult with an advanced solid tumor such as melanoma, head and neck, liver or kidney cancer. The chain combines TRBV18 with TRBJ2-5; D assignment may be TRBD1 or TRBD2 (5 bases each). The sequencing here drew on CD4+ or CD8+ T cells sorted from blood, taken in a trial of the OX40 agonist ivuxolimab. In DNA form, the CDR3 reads TGTGCCAGCTCACCAAGGGAGCACATTGAGGGGCAAGAGACCCAGTACTTC. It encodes CASSPREHIEGQETQYF.